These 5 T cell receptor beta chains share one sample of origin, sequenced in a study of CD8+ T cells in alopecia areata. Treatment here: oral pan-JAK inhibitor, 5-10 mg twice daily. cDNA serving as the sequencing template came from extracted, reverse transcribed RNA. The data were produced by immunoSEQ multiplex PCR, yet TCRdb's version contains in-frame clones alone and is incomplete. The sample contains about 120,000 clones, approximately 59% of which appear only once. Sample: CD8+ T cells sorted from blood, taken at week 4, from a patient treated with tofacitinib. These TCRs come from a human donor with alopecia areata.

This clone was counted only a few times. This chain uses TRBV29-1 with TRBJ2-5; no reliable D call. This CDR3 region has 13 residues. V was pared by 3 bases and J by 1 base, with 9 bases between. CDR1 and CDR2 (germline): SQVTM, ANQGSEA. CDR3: CSVDLSPQETQYF. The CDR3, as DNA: TGCAGCGTTGACCTGAGCCCCCAAGAGACCCAGTACTTC.

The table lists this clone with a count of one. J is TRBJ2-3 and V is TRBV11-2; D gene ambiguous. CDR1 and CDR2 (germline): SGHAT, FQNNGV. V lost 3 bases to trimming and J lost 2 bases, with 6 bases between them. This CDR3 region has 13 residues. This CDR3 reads CASSLRLTDTQYF. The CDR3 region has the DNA TGTGCCAGCAGCTTGCGCCTCACAGATACGCAGTATTTT.

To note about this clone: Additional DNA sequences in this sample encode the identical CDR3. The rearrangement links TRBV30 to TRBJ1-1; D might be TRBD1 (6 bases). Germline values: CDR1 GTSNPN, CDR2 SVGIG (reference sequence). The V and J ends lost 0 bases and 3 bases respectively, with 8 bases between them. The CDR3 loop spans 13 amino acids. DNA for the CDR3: TGTGCCTGGAGTGTAGGGGGGGACACTGAAGCTTTCTTT. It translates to CAWSVGGDTEAFF.

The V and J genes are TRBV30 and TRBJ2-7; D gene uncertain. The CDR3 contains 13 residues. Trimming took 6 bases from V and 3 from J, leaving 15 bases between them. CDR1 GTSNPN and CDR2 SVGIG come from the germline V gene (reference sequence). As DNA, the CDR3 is TGTGCCTGCTACACCCCGACAAGCTACGAGCAGTACTTC. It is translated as CACYTPTSYEQYF.

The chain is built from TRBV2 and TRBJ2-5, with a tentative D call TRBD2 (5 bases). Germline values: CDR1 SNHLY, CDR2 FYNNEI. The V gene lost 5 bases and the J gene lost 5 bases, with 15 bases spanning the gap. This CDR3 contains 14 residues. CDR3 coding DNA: TGTGCCAGCAGTCGAACTCTGACTAAGGAGACCCAGTACTTC. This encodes CASSRTLTKETQYF.